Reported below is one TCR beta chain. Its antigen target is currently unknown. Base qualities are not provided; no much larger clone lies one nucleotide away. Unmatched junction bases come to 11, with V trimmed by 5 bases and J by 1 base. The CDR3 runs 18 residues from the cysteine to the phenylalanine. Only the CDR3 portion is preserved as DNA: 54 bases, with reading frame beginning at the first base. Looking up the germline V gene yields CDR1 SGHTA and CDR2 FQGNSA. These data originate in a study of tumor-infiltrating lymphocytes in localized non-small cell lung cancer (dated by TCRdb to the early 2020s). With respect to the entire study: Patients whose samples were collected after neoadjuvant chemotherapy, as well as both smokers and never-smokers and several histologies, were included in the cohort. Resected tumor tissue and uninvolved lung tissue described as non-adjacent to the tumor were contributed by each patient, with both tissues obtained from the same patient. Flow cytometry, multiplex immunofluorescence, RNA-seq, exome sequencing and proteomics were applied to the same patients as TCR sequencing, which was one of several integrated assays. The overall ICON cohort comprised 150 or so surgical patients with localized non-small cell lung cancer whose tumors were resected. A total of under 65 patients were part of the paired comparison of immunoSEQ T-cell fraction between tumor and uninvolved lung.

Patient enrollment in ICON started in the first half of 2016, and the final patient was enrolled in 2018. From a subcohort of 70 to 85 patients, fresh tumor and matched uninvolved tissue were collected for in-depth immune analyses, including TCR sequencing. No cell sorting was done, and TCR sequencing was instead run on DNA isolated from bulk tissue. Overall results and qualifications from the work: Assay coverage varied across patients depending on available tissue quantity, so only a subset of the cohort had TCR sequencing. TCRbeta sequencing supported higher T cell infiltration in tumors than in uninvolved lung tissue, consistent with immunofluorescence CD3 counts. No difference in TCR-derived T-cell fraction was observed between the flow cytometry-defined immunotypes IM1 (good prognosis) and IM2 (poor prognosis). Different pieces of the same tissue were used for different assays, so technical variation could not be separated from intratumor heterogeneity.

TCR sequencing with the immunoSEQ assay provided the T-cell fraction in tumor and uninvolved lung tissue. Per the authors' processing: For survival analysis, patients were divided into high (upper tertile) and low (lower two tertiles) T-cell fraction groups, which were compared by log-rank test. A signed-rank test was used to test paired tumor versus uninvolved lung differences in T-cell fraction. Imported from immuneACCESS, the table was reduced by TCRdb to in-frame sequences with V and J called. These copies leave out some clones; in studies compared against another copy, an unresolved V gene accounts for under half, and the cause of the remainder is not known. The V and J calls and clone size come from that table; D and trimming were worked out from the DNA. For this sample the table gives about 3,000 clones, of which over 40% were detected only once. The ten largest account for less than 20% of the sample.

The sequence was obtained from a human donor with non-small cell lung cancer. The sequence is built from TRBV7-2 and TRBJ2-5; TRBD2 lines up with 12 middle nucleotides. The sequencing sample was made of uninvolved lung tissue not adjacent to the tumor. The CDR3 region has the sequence CASSPAPSGGAAQETQYF. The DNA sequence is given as TGTGCCAGCAGCCCCGCGCCTAGCGGGGGGGCGGCCCAAGAGACCCAGTACTTC.